These T cell receptor beta chains were read from a single sample in a study of T cells expressing NK-cell markers. After re-calling the 5' RACE reads, TCRdb lists one entry per CDR3 protein, DNA absent. The sample has 500,000 to 600,000 distinct CDR3 sequences. The sequencing input was blood T cells: a sorted CD56 or NKG2C T cell subset, CD4+ or CD8+ T cells, or bulk PBMC T cells (not recorded which). Receptors were obtained from a man between 18 and 29 years old in good health. The CDR3 runs from the conserved cysteine through the conserved F or W.

CDR3aa	v_gene	j_gene	len
CASTPRRPSTDTQYF	TRBV6-5	TRBJ2-3	15
CASSSSGQGAWSDFF	TRBV7-2	TRBJ1-1	15
CAISGRGERGEYEQYF	TRBV10-3	TRBJ2-7	16
CSARDLPSGNEQFF	TRBV20-1	TRBJ2-1	14
CASSLAASSYNEQFF	TRBV12-3/TRBV12-4	TRBJ2-1	15
CSVEISSYEQYF	TRBV29-1	TRBJ2-7	12
CASNPSGGLPTYEQYF	TRBV5-1	TRBJ2-7	16
CASSPQGSGTDTQYF	TRBV7-2	TRBJ2-3	15
CASSQSSYTQYF	TRBV14	TRBJ2-3	12
CASSHADRRGGDTQYF	TRBV19	TRBJ2-3	16
CASSRRGPDTGELFF	TRBV18	TRBJ2-2	15
CASRESTGELFF	TRBV7-9	TRBJ2-2	12
CASSSSVADTQYF	TRBV7-9	TRBJ2-3	13
CASSFGGAEGYTF	TRBV6-5	TRBJ1-2	13
CASSLANAYEQYF	TRBV11-2	TRBJ2-7	13
CASSYSTGMRPEAFF	TRBV6-5	TRBJ1-1	15
CASSERRERPTDTQYF	TRBV11-2	TRBJ2-3	16
CASRRTSGRARTDTQYF	TRBV2	TRBJ2-3	17
CSARDRDPFVGTEAFF	TRBV20-1	TRBJ1-1	16
CATSDLPTRTGGETQYF	TRBV24-1	TRBJ2-5	17
CASSQLAGGEGLAKNIQYF	TRBV4-1	TRBJ2-4	19
CAISEPITGGEQYF	TRBV10-3	TRBJ2-7	14
CASSVATGGPTGYTF	TRBV9	TRBJ1-2	15
CSARGAGWTKNIQYF	TRBV20-1	TRBJ2-4	15
CASSLEGIAGGPSEQFF	TRBV11-1	TRBJ2-1	17
CASSLVLLGQAKNIQYF	TRBV11-2	TRBJ2-4	17
CASSPQPGVFSEQFF	TRBV9	TRBJ2-1	15
CASSLSWGEDEQYF	TRBV7-2	TRBJ2-7	14
CASSMGTVYEQYF	TRBV5-1	TRBJ2-7	13
CASSQGLREWDLSYEQYF	TRBV4-3	TRBJ2-7	18
CSTRDNGNTIYF	TRBV29-1	TRBJ1-3	12
CATSRDTEIYTF	TRBV15	TRBJ1-2	12
CASGSEQGNDSPLHF	TRBV12-5	TRBJ1-6	15
CASSLWGPGTGELFF	TRBV5-5	TRBJ2-2	15
CASSLGVGSYNEQFF	TRBV7-2	TRBJ2-1	15
CASSPPRAEQFF	TRBV12-3/TRBV12-4	TRBJ2-1	12
CASSSSRLAGGPSYEQYF	TRBV12-3/TRBV12-4	TRBJ2-7	18